The clone carrying this TCR beta chain was counted only a few times. Its specificity is unknown. Extracted from the samples, RNA was reverse transcribed into cDNA to serve as the sequencing template. The method was immunoSEQ multiplex PCR; TCRdb's version includes in-frame clones alone and lacks a portion of them. The table records over 150,000 clones, roughly three fifths of them present only once. The V end was cut by 8 bases, the J end by 6 bases, with 14 bases between. Germline CDR1 reads PRHDT; CDR2 reads FYEKMQ (reference sequence). The CDR3 extends over 13 amino acids. This sample was taken from a study of CD8+ T cells in alopecia areata. Study results and caveats: Relative to normal scalp, lesional scalp, especially alopecia totalis/universalis, showed higher clonality. Researchers reported that TCR sharing among patients proved less clear than in mice, possibly HLA-linked.

Using a FACSAria, the CD4+ and CD8+ T cells were sorted from the PBMCs. This TCR came from a human donor in good health. The sample taken for sequencing was CD8+ T cells sorted from blood. The chain joins TRBV13 to TRBJ2-1; no clear D gene. The CDR3 region is CASPGKGSNEQFF. The CDR3 DNA follows: TGTGCCAGCCCCGGAAAAGGAAGCAATGAGCAGTTCTTC. The full variable domain, its missing parts supplied by reference TRBV13 and TRBJ2-1, is AAGVIQSPRHLIKEKRETATLKCYPIPRHDTVYWYQQGPGQDPQFLISFYEKMQSDKGSIPDRFSAQQFSDYHSELNMSSLELGDSALYFCASPGKGSNEQFFGPGTRLTVL.